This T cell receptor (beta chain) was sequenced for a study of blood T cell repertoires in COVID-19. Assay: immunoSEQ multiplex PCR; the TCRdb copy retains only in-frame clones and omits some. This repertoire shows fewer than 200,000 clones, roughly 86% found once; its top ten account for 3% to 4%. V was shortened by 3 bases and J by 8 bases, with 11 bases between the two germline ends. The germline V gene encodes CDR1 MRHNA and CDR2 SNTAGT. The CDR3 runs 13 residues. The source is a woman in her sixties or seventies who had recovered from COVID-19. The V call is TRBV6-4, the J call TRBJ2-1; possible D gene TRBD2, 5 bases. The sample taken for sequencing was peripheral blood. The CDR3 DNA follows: TGTGCCAGCAGTGATGGGAGAGGCTATGAGCAGTTCTTC. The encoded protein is CASSDGRGYEQFF.